A single sample gave rise to the 19 T cell receptor beta chains below, sequenced in a study of CD8 T cells in Susac syndrome. A quantity of about 0.5 to 1 ug RNA underwent reverse transcription using random hexamers. TCRdb passed the immunoSEQ multiplex PCR reads through MiXCR, listing each CDR3 protein once. Among about 190,000 distinct CDR3 sequences, 90% to 96% were seen once, and the ten largest hold roughly 0.098%. The sequenced sample consisted of CD4+ T cells from PBMCs. Receptors originate from a human donor with Susac syndrome.

The chain links TRBV6-4 to TRBJ2-1; tentatively, D is TRBD2 (5 bases). This CDR3 is built from 14 residues. Looked up from germline, CDR1 is MRHNA and CDR2 is SNTAGT. The germline V and J ends were trimmed by 2 bases and 4 bases, with 9 bases remaining between them. The CDR3 is CASSDGSGYNEQFF. The CDR3 region has the DNA TGTGCCAGCAGTGACGGATCGGGATACAATGAGCAGTTCTTC.

The V gene is TRBV5-1, the J gene TRBJ1-2, with D tentatively TRBD1 (5 bases). Trimming shortened V by 2 bases and J by 7 bases, and 12 bases separated the two germline ends. Germline lookup yields CDR1 SGHRS and CDR2 YFSETQ. The CDR3 is 13 amino acids. CDR3 nucleotide sequence: TGCGCCAGCAGCTTTGCGGGGGAGTCTGGCTACACCTTC. Translating it yields CASSFAGESGYTF. The whole variable domain, remainder taken from reference TRBV5-1 and TRBJ1-2, is KAGVTQTPRYLIKTRGQQVTLSCSPISGHRSVSWYQQTPGQGLQFLFEYFSETQRNKGNFPGRFSGRQFSNSRSEMNVSTLELGDSALYLCASSFAGESGYTFGSGTRLTVV.

The chain has TRBV7-2 and TRBJ2-5; TRBD2 agrees at 9 bases. V shed 1 base and J 7 bases; nucleotides not matched to a gene: 7. The germline V gene encodes CDR1 SGHTA and CDR2 FQGNSA. CDR3 length: 15 amino acids. The CDR3, as DNA: TGTGCCAGCAGCTTAGAGGCTAGCGGGGTGGGGACCCAGTACTTC. Amino acid sequence: CASSLEASGVGTQYF.

The V and J genes are TRBV18 and TRBJ2-5; 10 nucleotides match TRBD2. The CDR3 consists of 18 residues. The germline gives CDR1 KGHSH, CDR2 LQKENI. Germline trimming cut 6 bases from V and 4 bases from J; bases unmatched to any gene: 17. CDR3 residues: CASSKGSSGGSTGETQYF. The CDR3 bases are TGTGCCAGCTCGAAGGGGTCTAGCGGGGGATCGACGGGAGAGACCCAGTACTTC.

This sequence joins TRBV15 and TRBJ1-1, with a possible D match to TRBD1 (5 bases). Trimming stripped 2 bases from V and 4 bases from J, with 17 bases between. Germline CDR1 LNHNV, CDR2 YYDKDF (reference sequence). The CDR3 extends over 16 amino acids. The CDR3 nucleotides read TGTGCCACCAGCAGAACCTCCGACAGATCGGGCACTGAAGCTTTCTTT. This gives the protein CATSRTSDRSGTEAFF.

This clonotype was seen only once. CDR3 nucleotides: TGCAGTGCCAGACAGGGGGCGCAAGGCTACACCTTC. Translating it yields CSARQGAQGYTF. The rearrangement uses TRBV20-1 and TRBJ1-2, with 10 positions matching TRBD1. The trim removed 6 bases at V and 8 bases at J, leaving 6 bases unmatched. The germline gives CDR1 DFQATT, CDR2 SNEGSKA (reference sequence). CDR3 length: 12 residues.

CDR3 in DNA: TGTGCTACCCGACAGGACTTTGATACGCAGTATTTT. The encoded protein is CATRQDFDTQYF. The chain has TRBV12-5 and TRBJ2-3, with a tentative D call TRBD1 (6 bases). V lost 10 bases, J lost 6 bases, and 14 bases lay in between. Germline CDR1 LGHNT, CDR2 FRNRAP. The CDR3 totals 12 residues.

This chain joins TRBV6-5 and TRBJ1-1; 9 nucleotides agree with TRBD1. The junction had 6 bases not matched to a gene; V was cut back by 6 bases and J by 1 base. CDR1 is MNHEY and CDR2 is SVGAGI in the germline V gene. The CDR3 runs to 15 residues. The CDR3, as DNA: TGTGCCAGCAGGGCGACAGGGGGGCAGAACACTGAAGCTTTCTTT. Its translation: CASRATGGQNTEAFF.

This sequence joins TRBV28 and TRBJ2-3; 7 positions match TRBD2. V was pared by 3 bases and J by 0 bases, with 6 bases of the junction left unmatched. The CDR3 sequence is 16 residues long. Looked up from germline, CDR1 is MDHEN and CDR2 is SYDVKM. CDR3 protein: CASSFRGGVSTDTQYF. The CDR3 bases are TGTGCCAGCAGTTTTCGTGGGGGGGTCAGCACAGATACGCAGTATTTT. Full variable domain (rest looked up from reference TRBV28 and TRBJ2-3): DVKVTQSSRYLVKRTGEKVFLECVQDMDHENMFWYRQDPGLGLRLIYFSYDVKMKEKGDIPEGYSVSREKKERFSLILESASTNQTSMYLCASSFRGGVSTDTQYFGPGTRLTVL.

A single count supports this clonotype. The V gene is TRBV15, the J gene TRBJ2-5; 9 bases map to TRBD1. CDR1 LNHNV and CDR2 YYDKDF come from the germline V gene (reference sequence). With V trimmed by 0 bases and J by 2 bases, 4 bases remained unmatched. There are 16 residues in the CDR3. The CDR3 nucleotides read TGTGCCACCAGCAGAGAAAACAGGGGGCGGCAAGAGACCCAGTACTTC. Its translation is CATSRENRGRQETQYF.

This chain links TRBV29-1 with TRBJ2-2; D call uncertain. Trimming shortened V by 4 bases and J by 6 bases, and 12 bases separated the two germline ends. Germline V lookup: CDR1 SQVTM, CDR2 ANQGSEA. The CDR3 sequence is 13 residues long. CDR3: CSVGAGVPGELFF. The CDR3 nucleotides are TGCAGCGTTGGTGCAGGCGTCCCCGGGGAGCTGTTTTTT.

V usage is TRBV6-6 and J usage is TRBJ2-7; D is ambiguous. CDR3 length: 14 residues. The V and J ends lost 2 bases and 3 bases respectively, with 11 bases between them. Germline-derived CDR1 and CDR2 are MNHNY and SVGAGI (reference sequence). The CDR3 nucleotides are TGTGCCAGCAGTTACGCGAGGCGGAGCTACGAGCAGTACTTC. It translates to CASSYARRSYEQYF.

The V and J genes are TRBV6-5 and TRBJ1-4; D gene uncertain. CDR1 is MNHEY, CDR2 SVGAGI, per germline. The CDR3 runs to 16 residues. V was pared by 2 bases and J by 0 bases, with 10 bases between. This CDR3 is CASSYPGSPTNEKLFF. The DNA of the CDR3 is TGTGCCAGCAGTTACCCGGGCAGCCCAACTAATGAAAAACTGTTTTTT.

This chain joins TRBV7-3 and TRBJ2-3, with a tentative D call TRBD2 (6 bases). The CDR3 contains 15 residues. CDR1 and CDR2 (germline): SGHTA, FQGTGA. V was trimmed by 4 bases and J by 1 base, leaving 12 bases between them. CDR3 in DNA: TGTGCCAGCAGCTCGCTAGGCGGGGGCACAGATACGCAGTATTTT. Its translation: CASSSLGGGTDTQYF. The full variable domain, with the rest looked up from reference TRBV7-3 and TRBJ2-3, is GAGVSQTPSNKVTEKGKYVELRCDPISGHTALYWYRQSLGQGPEFLIYFQGTGAADDSGLPNDRFFAVRPEGSVSTLKIQRTERGDSAVYLCASSSLGGGTDTQYFGPGTRLTVL.

V usage is TRBV2 and J usage is TRBJ1-5; 9 nucleotides agree with TRBD1. CDR3 length equals 16 residues. Germline V CDR1 and CDR2: SNHLY, FYNNEI. V was clipped by 7 bases and J by 2 bases; unmatched bases: 9. CDR3 amino acids: CASKPTGGGGNQPQHF. DNA for the CDR3: TGTGCCAGCAAGCCCACAGGGGGCGGGGGCAATCAGCCCCAGCATTTT. The whole variable domain, remainder taken from reference TRBV2 and TRBJ1-5, is EPEVTQTPSHQVTQMGQEVILRCVPISNHLYFYWYRQILGQKVEFLVSFYNNEISEKSEIFDDQFSVERPDGSNFTLKIRSTKLEDSAMYFCASKPTGGGGNQPQHFGDGTRLSIL.

This clonotype has only one observation. This sequence joins TRBV7-9 and TRBJ1-3, with 9 bases lining up with TRBD1. The V gene's germline CDR1 is SEHNR and CDR2 FQNEAQ (reference sequence). Trimming at V came to 5 bases and at J to 4 bases, leaving 6 bases not matched to a gene. This CDR3 has 15 amino acids. The CDR3 DNA reads TGTGCCAGCAGCGTAACAGGGGGCCAGGGAAACACCATATATTTT. Residues: CASSVTGGQGNTIYF.

This sequence joins TRBV21-1 and TRBJ1-3; TRBD1 is taken as the D call from the table, unchecked against the DNA. TRBV21-1 constitutes a pseudogene. This CDR3 is built from 19 residues. Here the CDR3 reads CASSQESGQGRSSGNTIYF. CDR3 sequence (DNA): TGTGCCAGCAGCCAGGAATCGGGACAGGGGAGAAGCTCTGGAAACACCATATATTTT.

This clonotype was seen only once. The chain links TRBV7-8 to TRBJ2-3; a possible D gene is TRBD1 (5 bases). This CDR3 contains 16 residues. Trimming removed 0 bases from V and 3 bases from J, with 13 bases in between. Germline V gene lookup returns CDR1 SGHVS and CDR2 FQNEAQ. The CDR3 bases are TGTGCCAGCAGCTTAGCGGGTACACAGGCGACAGATACGCAGTATTTT. Residues: CASSLAGTQATDTQYF.

This clonotype was observed a few times. This chain links TRBV3-1 with TRBJ2-5, with D possibly being TRBD2 (6 bases). Trimming pared 3 bases from V and 4 bases from J, leaving 9 bases between. Per germline, CDR1 LGHDT and CDR2 YNNKEL (reference sequence). CDR3 length equals 13 residues. The CDR3 DNA reads TGTGCCAGCAGCCAGGGGGGACGAGAGACCCAGTACTTC. This codes for CASSQGGRETQYF.